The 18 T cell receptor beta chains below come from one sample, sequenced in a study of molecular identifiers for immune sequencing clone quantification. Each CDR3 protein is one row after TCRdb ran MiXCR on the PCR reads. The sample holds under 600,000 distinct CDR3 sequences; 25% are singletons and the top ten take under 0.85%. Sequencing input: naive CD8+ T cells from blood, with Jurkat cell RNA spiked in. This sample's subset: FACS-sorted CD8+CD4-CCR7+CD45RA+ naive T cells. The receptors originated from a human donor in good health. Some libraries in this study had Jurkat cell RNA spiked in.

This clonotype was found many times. This CDR3 is CASSYESHEQYF. CDR3 DNA: TGTGCCAGCAGTTACGAGTCCCACGAGCAGTACTTC. The rearrangement joins TRBV6-2 or TRBV6-3 to TRBJ2-7; D unresolved. There are 12 residues in the CDR3. V lost 2 bases, J lost 5 bases, and 7 bases lay in between. The germline V gene has CDR1 MNHEY and CDR2 SVGEGT.

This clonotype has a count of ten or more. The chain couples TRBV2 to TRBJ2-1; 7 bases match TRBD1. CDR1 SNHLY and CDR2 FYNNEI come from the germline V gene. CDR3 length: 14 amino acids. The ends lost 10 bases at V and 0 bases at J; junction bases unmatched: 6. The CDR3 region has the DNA TGTGCCACCCCTCGGGACAGCTCCTACAATGAGCAGTTCTTC. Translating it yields CATPRDSSYNEQFF. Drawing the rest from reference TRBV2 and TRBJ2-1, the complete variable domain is EPEVTQTPSHQVTQMGQEVILRCVPISNHLYFYWYRQILGQKVEFLVSFYNNEISEKSEIFDDQFSVERPDGSNFTLKIRSTKLEDSAMYFCATPRDSSYNEQFFGPGTRLTVL.

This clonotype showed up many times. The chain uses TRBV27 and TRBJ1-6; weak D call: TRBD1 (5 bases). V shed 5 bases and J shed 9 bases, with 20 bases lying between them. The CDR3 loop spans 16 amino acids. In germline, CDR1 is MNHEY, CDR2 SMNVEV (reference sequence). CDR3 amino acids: CASSHSLGVEFSPLHF. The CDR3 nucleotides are TGTGCCAGCAGTCATTCCCTAGGGGTGGAGTTTTCACCCCTCCACTTT.

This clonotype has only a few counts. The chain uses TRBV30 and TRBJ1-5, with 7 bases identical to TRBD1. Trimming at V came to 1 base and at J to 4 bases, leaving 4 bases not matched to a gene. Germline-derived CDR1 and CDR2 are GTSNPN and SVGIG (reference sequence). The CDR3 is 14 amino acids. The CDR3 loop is CAWSATGTNQPQHF. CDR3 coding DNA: TGTGCCTGGAGTGCGACAGGGACAAATCAGCCCCAGCATTTT.

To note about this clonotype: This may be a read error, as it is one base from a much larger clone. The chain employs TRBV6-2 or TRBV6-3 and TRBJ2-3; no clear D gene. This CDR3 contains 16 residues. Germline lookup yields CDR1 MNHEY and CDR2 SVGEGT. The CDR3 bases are TGTGCCAGCAGTTACTTTAGGACGGAGCCCTTAGATGCGCAGTATTTT. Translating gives CASSYFRTEPLDAQYF.

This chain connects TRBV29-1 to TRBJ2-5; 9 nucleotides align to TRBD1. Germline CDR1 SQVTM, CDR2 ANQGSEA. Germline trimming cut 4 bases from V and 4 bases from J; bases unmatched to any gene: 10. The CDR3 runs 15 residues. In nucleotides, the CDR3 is TGCAGCGTTGTGGGGGGGACAGGGAGGGCAGAGACCCAGTACTTC. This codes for CSVVGGTGRAETQYF.

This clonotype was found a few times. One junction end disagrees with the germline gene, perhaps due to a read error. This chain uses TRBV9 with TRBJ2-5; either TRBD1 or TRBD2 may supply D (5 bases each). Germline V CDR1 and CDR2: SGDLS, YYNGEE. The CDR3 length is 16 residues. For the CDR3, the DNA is TGTGCCAGCAGCGTAGAATATGAGAGGGGCCAAGAGACCCAGTGCTTC. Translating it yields CASSVEYERGQETQCF.

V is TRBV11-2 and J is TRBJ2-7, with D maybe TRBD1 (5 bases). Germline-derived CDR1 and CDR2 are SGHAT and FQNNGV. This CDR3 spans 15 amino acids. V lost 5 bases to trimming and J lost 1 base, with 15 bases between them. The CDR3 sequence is CASSPPTVQSYEQYF. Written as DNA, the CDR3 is TGTGCCAGCAGCCCGCCGACAGTCCAATCCTACGAGCAGTACTTC. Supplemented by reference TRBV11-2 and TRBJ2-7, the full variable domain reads EAGVAQSPRYKIIEKRQSVAFWCNPISGHATLYWYQQILGQGPKLLIQFQNNGVVDDSQLPKDRFSAERLKGVDSTLKIQPAKLEDSAVYLCASSPPTVQSYEQYFGPGTRLTVT.

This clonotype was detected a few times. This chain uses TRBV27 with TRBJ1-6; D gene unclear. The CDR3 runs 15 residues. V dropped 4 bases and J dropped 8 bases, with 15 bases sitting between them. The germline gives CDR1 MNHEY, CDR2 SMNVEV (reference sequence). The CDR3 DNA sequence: TGTGCCAGCAGTTCCGATTCACCTAGGGATTCACCCCTCCACTTT. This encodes CASSSDSPRDSPLHF.

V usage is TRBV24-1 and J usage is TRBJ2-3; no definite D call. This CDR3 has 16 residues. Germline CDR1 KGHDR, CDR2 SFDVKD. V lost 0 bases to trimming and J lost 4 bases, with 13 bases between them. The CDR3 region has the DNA TGTGCCACCAGTGATTTGGACGCTCACCCCCCAGATACGCAGTATTTT. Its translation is CATSDLDAHPPDTQYF.

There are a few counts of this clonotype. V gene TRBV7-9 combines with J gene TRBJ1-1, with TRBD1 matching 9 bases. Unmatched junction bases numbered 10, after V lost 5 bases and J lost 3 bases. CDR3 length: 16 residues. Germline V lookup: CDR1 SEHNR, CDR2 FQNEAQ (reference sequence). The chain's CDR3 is CASSRRQGDGDTEAFF. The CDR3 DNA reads TGTGCCAGCAGCCGCCGACAGGGGGATGGTGACACTGAAGCTTTCTTT.

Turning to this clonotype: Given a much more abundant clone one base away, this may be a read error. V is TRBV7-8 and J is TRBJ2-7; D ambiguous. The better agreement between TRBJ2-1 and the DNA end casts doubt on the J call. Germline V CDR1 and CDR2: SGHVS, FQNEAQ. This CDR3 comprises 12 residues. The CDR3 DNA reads TGTGCCAGCAGCCTTTCGCGGAGTGAGCAGTTCTTC. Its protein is CASSLSRSEQFF.

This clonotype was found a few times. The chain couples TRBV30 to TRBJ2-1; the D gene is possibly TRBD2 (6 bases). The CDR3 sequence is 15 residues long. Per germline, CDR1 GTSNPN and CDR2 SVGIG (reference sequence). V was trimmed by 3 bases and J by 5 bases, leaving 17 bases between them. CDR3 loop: CAWSHWGDGHNEQFF. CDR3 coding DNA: TGTGCCTGGAGCCATTGGGGGGACGGACACAATGAGCAGTTCTTC.

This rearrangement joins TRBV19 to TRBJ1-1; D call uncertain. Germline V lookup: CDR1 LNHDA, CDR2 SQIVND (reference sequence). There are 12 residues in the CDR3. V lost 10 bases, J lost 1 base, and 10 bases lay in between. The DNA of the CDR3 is TGTGCCACCTATACCCCGAACACTGAAGCTTTCTTT. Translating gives CATYTPNTEAFF.

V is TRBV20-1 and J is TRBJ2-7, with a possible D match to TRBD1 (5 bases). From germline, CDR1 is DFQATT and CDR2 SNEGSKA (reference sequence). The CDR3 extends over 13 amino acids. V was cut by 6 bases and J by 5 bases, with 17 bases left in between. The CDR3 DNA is TGCAGTGCGACCCGGACAACTCGGCACGAGCAGTACTTC. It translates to CSATRTTRHEQYF.

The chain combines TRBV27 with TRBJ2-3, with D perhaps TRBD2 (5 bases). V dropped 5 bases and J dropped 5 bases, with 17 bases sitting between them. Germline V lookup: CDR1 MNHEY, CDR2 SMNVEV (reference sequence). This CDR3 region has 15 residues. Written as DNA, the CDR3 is TGTGCCAGCAGTGAGAGGGAGTGGGGTGGAGATACGCAGTATTTT. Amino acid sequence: CASSEREWGGDTQYF.

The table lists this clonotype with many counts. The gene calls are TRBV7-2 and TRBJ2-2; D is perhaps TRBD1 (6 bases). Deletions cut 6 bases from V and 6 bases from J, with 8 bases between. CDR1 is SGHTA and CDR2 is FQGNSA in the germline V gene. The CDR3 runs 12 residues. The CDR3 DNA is TGTGCCAGCAGAAACAGGGCCGGGGAGCTGTTTTTT. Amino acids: CASRNRAGELFF.

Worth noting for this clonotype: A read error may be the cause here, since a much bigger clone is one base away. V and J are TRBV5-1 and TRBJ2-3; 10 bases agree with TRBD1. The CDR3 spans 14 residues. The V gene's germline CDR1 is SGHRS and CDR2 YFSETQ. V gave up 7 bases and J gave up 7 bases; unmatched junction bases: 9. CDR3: CASCSGQGMYTQYF. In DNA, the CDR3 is TGCGCCAGCTGCTCGGGACAGGGGATGTATACGCAGTATTTT.